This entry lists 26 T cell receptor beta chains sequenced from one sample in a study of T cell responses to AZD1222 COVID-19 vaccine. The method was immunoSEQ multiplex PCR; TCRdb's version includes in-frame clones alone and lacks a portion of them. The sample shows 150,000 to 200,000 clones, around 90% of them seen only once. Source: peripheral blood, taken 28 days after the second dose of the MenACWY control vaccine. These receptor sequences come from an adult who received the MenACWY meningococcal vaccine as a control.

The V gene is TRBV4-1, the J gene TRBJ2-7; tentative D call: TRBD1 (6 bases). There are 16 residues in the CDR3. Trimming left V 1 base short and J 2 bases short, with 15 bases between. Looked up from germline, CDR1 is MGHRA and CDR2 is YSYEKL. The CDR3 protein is CASSQGGDRITYEQYF. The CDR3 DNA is TGCGCCAGCAGCCAAGGGGGAGACAGGATAACCTACGAGCAGTACTTC.

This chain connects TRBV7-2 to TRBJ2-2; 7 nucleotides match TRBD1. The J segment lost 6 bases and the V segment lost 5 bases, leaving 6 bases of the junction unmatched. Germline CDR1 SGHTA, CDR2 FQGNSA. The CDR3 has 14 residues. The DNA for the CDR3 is TGTGCCAGCAGCACCGGGACAGTCGCCGGGGAGCTGTTTTTT. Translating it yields CASSTGTVAGELFF.

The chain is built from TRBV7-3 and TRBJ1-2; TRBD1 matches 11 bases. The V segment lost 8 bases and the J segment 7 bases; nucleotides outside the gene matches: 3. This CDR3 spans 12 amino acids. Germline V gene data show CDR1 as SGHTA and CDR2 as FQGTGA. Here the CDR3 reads CASGQGAGGYTF. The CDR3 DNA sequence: TGTGCCAGCGGACAGGGGGCAGGTGGCTACACCTTC.

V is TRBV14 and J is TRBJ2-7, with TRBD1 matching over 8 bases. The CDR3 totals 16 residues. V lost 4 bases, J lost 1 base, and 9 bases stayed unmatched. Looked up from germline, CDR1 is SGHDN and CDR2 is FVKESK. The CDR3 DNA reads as TGTGCCAGCAGCCGTCTCCAGGGGGCCCCTTCCTACGAGCAGTACTTC. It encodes CASSRLQGAPSYEQYF.

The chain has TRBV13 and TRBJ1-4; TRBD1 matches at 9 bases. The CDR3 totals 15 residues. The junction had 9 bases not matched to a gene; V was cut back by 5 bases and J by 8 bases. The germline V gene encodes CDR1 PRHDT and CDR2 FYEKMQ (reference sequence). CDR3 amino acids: CASSLNRGLGEKLFF. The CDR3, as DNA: TGTGCCAGCAGCCTTAACAGGGGGCTAGGGGAAAAACTGTTTTTT. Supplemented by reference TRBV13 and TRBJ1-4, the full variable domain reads AAGVIQSPRHLIKEKRETATLKCYPIPRHDTVYWYQQGPGQDPQFLISFYEKMQSDKGSIPDRFSAQQFSDYHSELNMSSLELGDSALYFCASSLNRGLGEKLFFGSGTQLSVL.

The CDR3 nucleotides are TGTGCCAGCAGCCTTGGGGGACAGGGGAATGAAAAACTGTTTTTT. This encodes CASSLGGQGNEKLFF. The chain is built from TRBV3-1 (or the pseudogene TRBV3-2) and TRBJ1-4; 10 positions match TRBD1. V lost 4 bases and J lost 5; bases outside the gene matches: 4. CDR3 length: 15 residues. Germline lookup yields CDR1 LGHDT and CDR2 YNNKEL (reference sequence).

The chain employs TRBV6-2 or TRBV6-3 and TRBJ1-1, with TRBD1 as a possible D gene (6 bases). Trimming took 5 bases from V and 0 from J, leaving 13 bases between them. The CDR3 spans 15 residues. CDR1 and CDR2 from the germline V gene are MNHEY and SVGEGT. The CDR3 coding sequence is TGTGCCAGCAGTCGGTCAGGGGCGCTGAACACTGAAGCTTTCTTT. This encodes CASSRSGALNTEAFF.

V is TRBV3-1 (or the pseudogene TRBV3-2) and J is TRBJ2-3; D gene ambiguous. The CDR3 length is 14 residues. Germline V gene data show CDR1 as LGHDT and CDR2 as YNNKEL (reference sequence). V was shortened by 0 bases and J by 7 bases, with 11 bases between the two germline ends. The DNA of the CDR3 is TGTGCCAGCAGCCAAGATATGAGCGCACATACGCAGTATTTT. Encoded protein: CASSQDMSAHTQYF.

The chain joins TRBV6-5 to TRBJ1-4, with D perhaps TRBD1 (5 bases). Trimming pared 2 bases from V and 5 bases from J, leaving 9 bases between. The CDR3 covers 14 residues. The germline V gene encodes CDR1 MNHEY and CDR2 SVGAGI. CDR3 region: CASSYGGGNEKLFF. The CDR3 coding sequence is TGTGCCAGCAGTTACGGCGGGGGGAATGAAAAACTGTTTTTT.

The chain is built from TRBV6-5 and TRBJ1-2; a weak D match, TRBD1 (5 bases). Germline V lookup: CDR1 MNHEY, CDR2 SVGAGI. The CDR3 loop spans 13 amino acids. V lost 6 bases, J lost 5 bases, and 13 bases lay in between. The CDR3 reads CASSGGSRYGYTF. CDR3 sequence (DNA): TGTGCCAGCAGCGGGGGTTCGAGATATGGCTACACCTTC.

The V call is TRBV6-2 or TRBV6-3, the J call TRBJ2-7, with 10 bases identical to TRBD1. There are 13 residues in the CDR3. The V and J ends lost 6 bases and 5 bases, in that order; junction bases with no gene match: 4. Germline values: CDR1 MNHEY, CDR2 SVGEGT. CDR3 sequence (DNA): TGTGCCAGCAGCACCGGGACAGGGGACGAGCAGTACTTC. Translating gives CASSTGTGDEQYF.

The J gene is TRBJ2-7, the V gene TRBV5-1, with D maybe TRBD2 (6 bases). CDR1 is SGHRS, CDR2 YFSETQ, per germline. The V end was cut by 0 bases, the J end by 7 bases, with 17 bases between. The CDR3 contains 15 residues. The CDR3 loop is CASSLAQTYAGEQYF. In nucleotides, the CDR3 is TGCGCCAGCAGCTTGGCACAGACTTACGCGGGGGAGCAGTACTTC.

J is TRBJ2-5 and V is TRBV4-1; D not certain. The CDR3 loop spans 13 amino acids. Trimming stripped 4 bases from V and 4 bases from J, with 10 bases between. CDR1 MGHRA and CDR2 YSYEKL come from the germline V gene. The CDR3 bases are TGCGCCAGCAGCCCACCCGTTGGAGAGACCCAGTACTTC. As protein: CASSPPVGETQYF.

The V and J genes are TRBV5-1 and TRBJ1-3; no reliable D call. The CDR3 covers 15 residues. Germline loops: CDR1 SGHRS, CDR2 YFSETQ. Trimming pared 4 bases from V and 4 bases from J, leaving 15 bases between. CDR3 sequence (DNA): TGCGCCAGCAGCCCCCGGCCTACGGAAGGAAACACCATATATTTT. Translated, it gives CASSPRPTEGNTIYF.

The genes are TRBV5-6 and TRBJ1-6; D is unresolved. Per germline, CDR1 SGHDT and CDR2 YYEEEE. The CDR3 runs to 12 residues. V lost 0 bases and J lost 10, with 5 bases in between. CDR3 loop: CASSLVSSPLHF. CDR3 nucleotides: TGTGCCAGCAGCTTGGTCTCCTCACCCCTCCACTTT.

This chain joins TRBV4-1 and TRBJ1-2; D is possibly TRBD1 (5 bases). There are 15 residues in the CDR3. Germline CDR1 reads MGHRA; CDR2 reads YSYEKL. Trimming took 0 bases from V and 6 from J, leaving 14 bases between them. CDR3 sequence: CASSQDLSGYNGYTF. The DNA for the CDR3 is TGCGCCAGCAGCCAAGATCTCTCAGGGTATAATGGCTACACCTTC.

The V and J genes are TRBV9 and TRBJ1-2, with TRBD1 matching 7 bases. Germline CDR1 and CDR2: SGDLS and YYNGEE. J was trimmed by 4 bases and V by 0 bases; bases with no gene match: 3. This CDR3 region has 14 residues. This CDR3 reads CASSVGDSPYGYTF. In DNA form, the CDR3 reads TGTGCCAGCAGCGTAGGGGACAGCCCCTATGGCTACACCTTC.

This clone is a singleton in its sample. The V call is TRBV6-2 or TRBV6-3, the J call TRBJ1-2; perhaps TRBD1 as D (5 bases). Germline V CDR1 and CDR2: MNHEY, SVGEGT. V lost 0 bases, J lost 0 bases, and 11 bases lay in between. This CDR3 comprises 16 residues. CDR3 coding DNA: TGTGCCAGCAGTTACTCGCAGGGAGGCTCTAACTATGGCTACACCTTC. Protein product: CASSYSQGGSNYGYTF.

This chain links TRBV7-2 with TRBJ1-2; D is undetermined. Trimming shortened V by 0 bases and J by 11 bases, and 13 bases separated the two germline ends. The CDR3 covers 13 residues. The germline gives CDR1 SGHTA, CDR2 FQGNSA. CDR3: CASSLAHGWGYTF. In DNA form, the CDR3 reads TGTGCCAGCAGCTTAGCGCATGGCTGGGGTTACACCTTC. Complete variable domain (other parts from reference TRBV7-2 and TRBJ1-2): GAGVSQSPSNKVTEKGKDVELRCDPISGHTALYWYRQSLGQGLEFLIYFQGNSAPDKSGLPSDRFSAERTGGSVSTLTIQRTQQEDSAVYLCASSLAHGWGYTFGSGTRLTVV.

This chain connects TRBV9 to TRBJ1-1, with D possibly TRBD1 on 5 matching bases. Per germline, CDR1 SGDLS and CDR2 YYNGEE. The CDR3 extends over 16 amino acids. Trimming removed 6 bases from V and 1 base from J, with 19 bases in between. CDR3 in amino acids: CASTPRGGAGNTEAFF. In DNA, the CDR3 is TGTGCCAGCACCCCCCGTGGAGGGGCCGGGAACACTGAAGCTTTCTTT.

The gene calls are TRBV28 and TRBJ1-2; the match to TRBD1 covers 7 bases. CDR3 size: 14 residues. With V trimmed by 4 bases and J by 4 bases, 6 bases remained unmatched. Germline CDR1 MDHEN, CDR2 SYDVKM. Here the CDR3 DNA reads TGTGCCAGCAGTTGGGGGACAGATATCTATGGCTACACCTTC. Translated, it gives CASSWGTDIYGYTF.

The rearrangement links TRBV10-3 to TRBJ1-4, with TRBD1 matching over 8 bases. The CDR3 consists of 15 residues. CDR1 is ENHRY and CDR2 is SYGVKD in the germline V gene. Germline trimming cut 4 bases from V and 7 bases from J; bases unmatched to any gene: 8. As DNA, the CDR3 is TGTGCCATCAGTGTCGGACAGGGTGATGGTGAAAAACTGTTTTTT. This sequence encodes CAISVGQGDGEKLFF.

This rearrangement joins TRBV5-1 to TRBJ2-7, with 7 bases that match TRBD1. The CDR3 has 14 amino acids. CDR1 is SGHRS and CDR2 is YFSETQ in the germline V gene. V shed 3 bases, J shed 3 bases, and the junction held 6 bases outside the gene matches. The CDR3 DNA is TGCGCCAGCAGCTCACCGGGACAGAACTACGAGCAGTACTTC. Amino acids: CASSSPGQNYEQYF.

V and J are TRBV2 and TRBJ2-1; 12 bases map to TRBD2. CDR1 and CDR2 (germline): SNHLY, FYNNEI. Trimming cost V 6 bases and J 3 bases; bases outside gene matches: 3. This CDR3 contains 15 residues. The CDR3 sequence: CASSEGLAGYNEQFF. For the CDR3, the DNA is TGTGCCAGCAGCGAGGGACTAGCGGGCTACAATGAGCAGTTCTTC.

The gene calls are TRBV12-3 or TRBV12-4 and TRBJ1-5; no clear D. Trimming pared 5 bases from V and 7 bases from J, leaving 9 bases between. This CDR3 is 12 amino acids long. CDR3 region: CASSGSLQPQHF. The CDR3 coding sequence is TGTGCCAGCAGTGGGAGTTTACAGCCCCAGCATTTT.

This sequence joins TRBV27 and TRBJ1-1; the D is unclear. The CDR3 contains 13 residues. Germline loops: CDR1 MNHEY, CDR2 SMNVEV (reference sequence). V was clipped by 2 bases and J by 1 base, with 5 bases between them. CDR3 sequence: CASSLGWNTEAFF. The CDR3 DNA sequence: TGTGCCAGCAGTTTAGGATGGAACACTGAAGCTTTCTTT.